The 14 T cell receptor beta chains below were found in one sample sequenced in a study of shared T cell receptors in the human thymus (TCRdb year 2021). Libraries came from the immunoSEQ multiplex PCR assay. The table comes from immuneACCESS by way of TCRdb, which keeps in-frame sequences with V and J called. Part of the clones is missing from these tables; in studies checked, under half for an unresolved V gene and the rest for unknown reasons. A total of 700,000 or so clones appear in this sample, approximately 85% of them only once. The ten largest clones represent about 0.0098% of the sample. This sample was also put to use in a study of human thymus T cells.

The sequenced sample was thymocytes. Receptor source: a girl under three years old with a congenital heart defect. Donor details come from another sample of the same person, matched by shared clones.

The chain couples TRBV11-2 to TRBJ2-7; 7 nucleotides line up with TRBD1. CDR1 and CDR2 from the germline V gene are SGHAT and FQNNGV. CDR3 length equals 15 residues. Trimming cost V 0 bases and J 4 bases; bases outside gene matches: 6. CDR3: CASSLEAGTAYEQYF. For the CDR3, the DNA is TGTGCCAGCAGCTTAGAGGCCGGGACAGCGTACGAGCAGTACTTC.

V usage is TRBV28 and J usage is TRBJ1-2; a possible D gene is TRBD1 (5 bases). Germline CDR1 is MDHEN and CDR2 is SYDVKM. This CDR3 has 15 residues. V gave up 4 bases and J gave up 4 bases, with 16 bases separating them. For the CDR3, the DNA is TGTGCCAGCAGTTCCCGCGGGGCGCTAGTCTATGGCTACACCTTC. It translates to CASSSRGALVYGYTF.

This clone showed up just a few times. The CDR3 protein is CASSLEEGGGADTQYF. DNA of the CDR3: TGTGCCAGCAGCTTAGAGGAGGGGGGGGGCGCGGATACGCAGTATTTT. The chain combines TRBV7-4 with TRBJ2-3; a possible D gene is TRBD2 (7 bases). V was trimmed by 1 base and J by 6 bases, leaving 17 bases between them. The germline V gene has CDR1 SGHVT and CDR2 SQSDAQ. The CDR3 runs 16 residues. The whole variable domain, remainder taken from reference TRBV7-4 and TRBJ2-3, is GAGVSQSPRYKVAKRGRDVALRCDSISGHVTLYWYRQTLGQGSEVLTYSQSDAQRDKSGRPSGRFSAERPERSVSTLKIQRTEQGDSAVYLCASSLEEGGGADTQYFGPGTRLTVL.

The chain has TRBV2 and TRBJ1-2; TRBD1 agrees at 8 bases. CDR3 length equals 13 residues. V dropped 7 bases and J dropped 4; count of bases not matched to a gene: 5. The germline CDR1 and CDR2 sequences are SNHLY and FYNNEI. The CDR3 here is CASNWTGTYGYTF. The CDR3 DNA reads TGTGCCAGCAACTGGACAGGGACCTATGGCTACACCTTC. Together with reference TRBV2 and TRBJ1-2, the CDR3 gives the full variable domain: EPEVTQTPSHQVTQMGQEVILRCVPISNHLYFYWYRQILGQKVEFLVSFYNNEISEKSEIFDDQFSVERPDGSNFTLKIRSTKLEDSAMYFCASNWTGTYGYTFGSGTRLTVV.

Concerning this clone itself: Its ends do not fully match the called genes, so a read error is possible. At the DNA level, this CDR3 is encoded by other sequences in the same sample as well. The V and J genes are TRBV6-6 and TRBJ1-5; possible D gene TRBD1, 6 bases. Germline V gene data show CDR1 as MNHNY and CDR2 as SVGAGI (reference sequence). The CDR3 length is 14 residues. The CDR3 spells CASSSYRAGQPQHF. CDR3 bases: TGTGCTAGCAGTTCCTACAGGGCAGGGCAGCCCCAGCATTTT.

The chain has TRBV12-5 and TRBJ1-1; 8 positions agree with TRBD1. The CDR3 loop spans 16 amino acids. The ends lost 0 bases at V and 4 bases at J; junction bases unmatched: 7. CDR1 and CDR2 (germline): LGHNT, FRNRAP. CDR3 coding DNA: TGTGCTAGTGGTTTGGTACGCAGGGGGCTTGTCACTGAAGCTTTCTTT. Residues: CASGLVRRGLVTEAFF.

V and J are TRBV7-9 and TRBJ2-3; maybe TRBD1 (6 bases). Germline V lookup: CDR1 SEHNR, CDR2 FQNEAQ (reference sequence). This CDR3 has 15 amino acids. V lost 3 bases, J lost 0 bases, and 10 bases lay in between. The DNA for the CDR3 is TGTGCCAGCAGCTTCCGGACAGCTAGCACAGATACGCAGTATTTT. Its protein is CASSFRTASTDTQYF.

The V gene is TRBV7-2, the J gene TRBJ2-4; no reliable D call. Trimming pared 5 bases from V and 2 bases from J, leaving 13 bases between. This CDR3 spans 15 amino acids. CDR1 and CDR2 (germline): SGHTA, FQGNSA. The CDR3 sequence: CASSAEASSKNIQYF. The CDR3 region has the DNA TGTGCCAGCAGCGCAGAGGCTAGTTCCAAAAACATTCAGTACTTC.

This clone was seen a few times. CDR3 in DNA: TGTGCCACCAGCAGAGATTCCGCGGACTACGAGCAGTACTTC. As protein: CATSRDSADYEQYF. The chain is built from TRBV15 and TRBJ2-7; D is uncertain. V shed 0 bases and J shed 3 bases, with 9 bases lying between them. Germline V gene data show CDR1 as LNHNV and CDR2 as YYDKDF (reference sequence). This CDR3 is 14 amino acids long.

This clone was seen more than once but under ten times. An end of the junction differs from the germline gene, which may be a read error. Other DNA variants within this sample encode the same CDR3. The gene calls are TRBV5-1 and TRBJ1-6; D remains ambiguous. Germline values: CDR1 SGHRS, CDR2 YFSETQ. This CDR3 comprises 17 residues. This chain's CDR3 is CASSNHSKSSYNSPLHF. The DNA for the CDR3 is TGCGCCAGCAGCAATCATAGCAAAAGCTCCTATAATTCCCCCCTCCACTTT.

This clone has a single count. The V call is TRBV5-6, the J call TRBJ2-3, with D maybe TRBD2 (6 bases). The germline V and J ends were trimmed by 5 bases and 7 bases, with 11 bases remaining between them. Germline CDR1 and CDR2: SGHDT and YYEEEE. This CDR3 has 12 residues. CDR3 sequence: CASRISGYTQYF. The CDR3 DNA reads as TGTGCCAGCAGGATTAGCGGATATACGCAGTATTTT.

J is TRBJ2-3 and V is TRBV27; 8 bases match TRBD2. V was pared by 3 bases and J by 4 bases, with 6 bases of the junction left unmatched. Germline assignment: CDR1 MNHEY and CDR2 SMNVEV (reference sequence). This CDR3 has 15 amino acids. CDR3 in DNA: TGTGCCAGCAGTTTGTTCGGGGGGGCAGCAGATACGCAGTATTTT. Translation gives CASSLFGGAADTQYF.

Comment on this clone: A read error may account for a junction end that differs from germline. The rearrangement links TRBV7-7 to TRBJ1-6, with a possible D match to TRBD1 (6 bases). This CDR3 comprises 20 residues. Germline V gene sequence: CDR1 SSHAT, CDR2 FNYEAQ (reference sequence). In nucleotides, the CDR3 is TGTGCTAGCAGCTTAGGGGGGGGGCAGCCGAGGGCCTCCTATAATTCACCCCTCCACTTT. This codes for CASSLGGGQPRASYNSPLHF.

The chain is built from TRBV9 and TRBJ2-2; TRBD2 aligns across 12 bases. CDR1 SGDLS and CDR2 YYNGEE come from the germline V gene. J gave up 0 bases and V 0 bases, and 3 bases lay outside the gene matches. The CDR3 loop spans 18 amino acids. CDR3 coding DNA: TGTGCCAGCAGCGTAGAACTAGCGGGGGGCCCGAACACCGGGGAGCTGTTTTTT. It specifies CASSVELAGGPNTGELFF.